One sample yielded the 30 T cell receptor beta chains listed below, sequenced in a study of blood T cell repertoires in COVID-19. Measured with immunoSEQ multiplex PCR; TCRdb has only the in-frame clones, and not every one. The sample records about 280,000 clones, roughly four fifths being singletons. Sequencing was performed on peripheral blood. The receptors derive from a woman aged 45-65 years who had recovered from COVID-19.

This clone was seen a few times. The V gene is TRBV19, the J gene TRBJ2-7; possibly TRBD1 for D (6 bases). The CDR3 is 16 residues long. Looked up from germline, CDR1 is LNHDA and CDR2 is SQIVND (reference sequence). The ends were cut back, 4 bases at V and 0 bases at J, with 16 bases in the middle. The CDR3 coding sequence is TGTGCCAGTAGTAGGAGCCACGGACAGAGCTCCTACGAGCAGTACTTC. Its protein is CASSRSHGQSSYEQYF. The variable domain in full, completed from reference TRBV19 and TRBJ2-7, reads DGGITQSPKYLFRKEGQNVTLSCEQNLNHDAMYWYRQDPGQGLRLIYYSQIVNDFQKGDIAEGYSVSREKKESFPLTVTSAQKNPTAFYLCASSRSHGQSSYEQYFGPGTRLTVT.

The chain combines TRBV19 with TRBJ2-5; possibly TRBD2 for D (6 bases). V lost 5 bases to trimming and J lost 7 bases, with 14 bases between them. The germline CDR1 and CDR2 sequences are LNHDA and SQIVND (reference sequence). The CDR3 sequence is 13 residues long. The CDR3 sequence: CASSADRRGTQYF. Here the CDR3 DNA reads TGTGCCAGTAGTGCAGATCGGAGGGGGACCCAGTACTTC. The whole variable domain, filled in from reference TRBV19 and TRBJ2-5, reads DGGITQSPKYLFRKEGQNVTLSCEQNLNHDAMYWYRQDPGQGLRLIYYSQIVNDFQKGDIAEGYSVSREKKESFPLTVTSAQKNPTAFYLCASSADRRGTQYFGPGTRLLVL.

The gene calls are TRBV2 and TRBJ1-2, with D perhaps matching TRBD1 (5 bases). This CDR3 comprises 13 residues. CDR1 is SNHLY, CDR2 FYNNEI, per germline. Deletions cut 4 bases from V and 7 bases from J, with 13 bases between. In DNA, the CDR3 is TGTGCCAGCAGTGGGATAGGGGTAGTTGGCTACACCTTC. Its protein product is CASSGIGVVGYTF.

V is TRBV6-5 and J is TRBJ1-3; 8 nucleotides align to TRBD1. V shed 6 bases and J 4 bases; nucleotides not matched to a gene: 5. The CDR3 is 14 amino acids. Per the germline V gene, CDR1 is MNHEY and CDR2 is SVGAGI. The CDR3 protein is CASRLQGGGNTIYF. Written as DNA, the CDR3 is TGTGCCAGCAGACTACAGGGGGGAGGAAACACCATATATTTT.

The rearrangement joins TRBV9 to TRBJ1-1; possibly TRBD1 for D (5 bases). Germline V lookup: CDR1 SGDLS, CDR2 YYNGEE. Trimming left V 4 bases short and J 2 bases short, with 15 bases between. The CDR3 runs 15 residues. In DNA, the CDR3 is TGTGCCAGCAGCTCCGCGGGGGGATTAAACACTGAAGCTTTCTTT. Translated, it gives CASSSAGGLNTEAFF.

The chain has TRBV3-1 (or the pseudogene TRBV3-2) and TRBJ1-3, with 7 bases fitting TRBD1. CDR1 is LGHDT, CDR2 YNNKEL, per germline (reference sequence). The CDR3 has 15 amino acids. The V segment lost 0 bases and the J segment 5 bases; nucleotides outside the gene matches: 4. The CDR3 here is CASSQETGWRNTIYF. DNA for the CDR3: TGTGCCAGCAGCCAAGAGACAGGGTGGAGAAACACCATATATTTT.

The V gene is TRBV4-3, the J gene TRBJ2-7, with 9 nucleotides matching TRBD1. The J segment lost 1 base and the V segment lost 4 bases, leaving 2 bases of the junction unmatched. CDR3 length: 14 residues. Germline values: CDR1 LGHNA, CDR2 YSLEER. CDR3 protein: CASSPGTGSYEQYF. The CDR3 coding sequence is TGCGCCAGCAGCCCGGGGACAGGGTCCTACGAGCAGTACTTC.

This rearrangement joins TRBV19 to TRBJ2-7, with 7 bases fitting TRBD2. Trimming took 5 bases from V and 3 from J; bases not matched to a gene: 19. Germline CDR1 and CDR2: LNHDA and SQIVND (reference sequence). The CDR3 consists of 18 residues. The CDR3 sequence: CASSYDGSGGSYHYEQYF. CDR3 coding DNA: TGTGCCAGTAGTTACGACGGCTCTGGCGGGAGTTATCACTACGAGCAGTACTTC.

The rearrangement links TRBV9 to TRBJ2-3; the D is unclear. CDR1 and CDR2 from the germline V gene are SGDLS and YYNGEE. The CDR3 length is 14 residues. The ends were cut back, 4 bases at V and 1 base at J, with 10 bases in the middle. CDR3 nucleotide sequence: TGTGCCAGCAGCTTGGCAGGTCGCACAGATACGCAGTATTTT. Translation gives CASSLAGRTDTQYF.

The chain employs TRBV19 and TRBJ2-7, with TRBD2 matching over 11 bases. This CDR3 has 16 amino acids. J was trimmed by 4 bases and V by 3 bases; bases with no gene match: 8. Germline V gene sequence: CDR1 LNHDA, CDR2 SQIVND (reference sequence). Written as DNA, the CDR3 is TGTGCCAGTAGTATGGGCGGGACTAGCGGTAAATACGAGCAGTACTTC. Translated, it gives CASSMGGTSGKYEQYF.

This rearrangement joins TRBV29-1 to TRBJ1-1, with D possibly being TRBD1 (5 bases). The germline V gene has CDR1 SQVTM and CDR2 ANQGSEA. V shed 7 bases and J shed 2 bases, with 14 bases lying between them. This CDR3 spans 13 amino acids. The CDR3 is CSAQTAYNTEAFF. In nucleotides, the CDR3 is TGCAGCGCCCAGACAGCTTACAACACTGAAGCTTTCTTT. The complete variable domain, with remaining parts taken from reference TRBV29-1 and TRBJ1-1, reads SAVISQKPSRDICQRGTSLTIQCQVDSQVTMMFWYRQQPGQSLTLIATANQGSEATYESGFVIDKFPISRPNLTFSTLTVSNMSPEDSSIYLCSAQTAYNTEAFFGQGTRLTVV.

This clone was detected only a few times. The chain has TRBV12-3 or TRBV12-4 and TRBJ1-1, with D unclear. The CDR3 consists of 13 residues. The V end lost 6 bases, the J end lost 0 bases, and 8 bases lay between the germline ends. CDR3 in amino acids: CASSLLVNTEAFF. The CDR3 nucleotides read TGTGCCAGCAGCCTCCTTGTGAACACTGAAGCTTTCTTT.

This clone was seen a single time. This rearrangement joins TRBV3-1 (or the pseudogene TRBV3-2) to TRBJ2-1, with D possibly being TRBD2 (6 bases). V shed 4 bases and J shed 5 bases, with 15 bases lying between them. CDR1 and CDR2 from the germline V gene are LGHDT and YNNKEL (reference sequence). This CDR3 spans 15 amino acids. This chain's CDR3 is CASSLRDSGHNEQFF. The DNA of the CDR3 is TGTGCCAGCAGCCTCCGGGACTCAGGGCACAATGAGCAGTTCTTC.

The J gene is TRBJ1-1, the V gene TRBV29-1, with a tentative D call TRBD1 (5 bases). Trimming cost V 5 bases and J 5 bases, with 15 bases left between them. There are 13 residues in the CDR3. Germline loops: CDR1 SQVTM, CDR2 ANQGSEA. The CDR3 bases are TGCAGCGTTCGGATGGACACTTGGACTGAAGCTTTCTTT. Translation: CSVRMDTWTEAFF.

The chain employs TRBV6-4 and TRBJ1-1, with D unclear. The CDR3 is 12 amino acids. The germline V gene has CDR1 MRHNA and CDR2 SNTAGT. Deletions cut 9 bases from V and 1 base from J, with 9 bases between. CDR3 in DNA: TGTGCCAGGGGTGCAGGGAACACTGAAGCTTTCTTT. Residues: CARGAGNTEAFF.

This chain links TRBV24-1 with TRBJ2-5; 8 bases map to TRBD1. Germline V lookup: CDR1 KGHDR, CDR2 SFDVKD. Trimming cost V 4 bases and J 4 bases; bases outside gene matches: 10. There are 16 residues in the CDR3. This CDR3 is CATSDSGQGSRETQYF. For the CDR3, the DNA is TGTGCCACCAGTGACAGCGGACAGGGAAGTCGAGAGACCCAGTACTTC.

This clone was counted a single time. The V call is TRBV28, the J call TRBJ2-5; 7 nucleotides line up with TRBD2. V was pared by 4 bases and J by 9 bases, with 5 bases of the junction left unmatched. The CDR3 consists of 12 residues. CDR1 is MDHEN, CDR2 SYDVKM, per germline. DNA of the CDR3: TGTGCCAGCAGTTCTGCTGGGGGGGCCCAGTACTTC. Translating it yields CASSSAGGAQYF.

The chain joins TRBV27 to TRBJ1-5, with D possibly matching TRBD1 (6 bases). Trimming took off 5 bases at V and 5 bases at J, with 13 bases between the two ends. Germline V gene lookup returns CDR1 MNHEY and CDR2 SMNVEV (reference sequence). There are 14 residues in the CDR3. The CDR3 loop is CASSRGQIDQPQHF. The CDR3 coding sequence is TGTGCCAGCAGTCGAGGACAGATCGATCAGCCCCAGCATTTT.

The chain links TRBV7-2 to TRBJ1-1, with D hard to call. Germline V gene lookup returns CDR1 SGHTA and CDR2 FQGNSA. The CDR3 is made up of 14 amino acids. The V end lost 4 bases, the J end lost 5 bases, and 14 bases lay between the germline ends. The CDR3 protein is CASSSWNLETEAFF. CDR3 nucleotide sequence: TGTGCCAGCAGCTCGTGGAACCTGGAGACTGAAGCTTTCTTT.

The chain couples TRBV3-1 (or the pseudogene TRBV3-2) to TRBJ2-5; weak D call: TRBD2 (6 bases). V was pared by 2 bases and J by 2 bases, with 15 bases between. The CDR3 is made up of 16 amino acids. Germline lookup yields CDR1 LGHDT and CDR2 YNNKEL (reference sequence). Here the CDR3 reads CASSQRGGGRQETQYF. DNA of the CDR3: TGTGCCAGCAGCCAACGTGGTGGGGGGAGGCAAGAGACCCAGTACTTC.

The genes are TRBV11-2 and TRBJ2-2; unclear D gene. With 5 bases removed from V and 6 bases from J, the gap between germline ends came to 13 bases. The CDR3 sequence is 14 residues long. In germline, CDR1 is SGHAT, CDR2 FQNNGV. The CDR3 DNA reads TGTGCCAGCAGCCGACAAGGCCGGTCCGGGGAGCTGTTTTTT. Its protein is CASSRQGRSGELFF.

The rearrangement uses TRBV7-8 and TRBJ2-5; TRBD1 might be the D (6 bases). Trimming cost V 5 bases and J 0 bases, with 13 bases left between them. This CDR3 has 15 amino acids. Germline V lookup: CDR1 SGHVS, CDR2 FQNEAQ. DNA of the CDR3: TGTGCCAGCAGCCCGGGACACCTGTACCAAGAGACCCAGTACTTC. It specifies CASSPGHLYQETQYF.

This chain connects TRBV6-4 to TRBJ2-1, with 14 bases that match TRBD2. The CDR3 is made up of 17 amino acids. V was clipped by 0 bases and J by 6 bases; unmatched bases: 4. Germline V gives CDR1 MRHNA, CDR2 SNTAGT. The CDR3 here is CASSDSTSGRARNEQFF. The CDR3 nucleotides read TGTGCCAGCAGTGACTCGACTAGCGGGAGGGCCCGCAATGAGCAGTTCTTC.

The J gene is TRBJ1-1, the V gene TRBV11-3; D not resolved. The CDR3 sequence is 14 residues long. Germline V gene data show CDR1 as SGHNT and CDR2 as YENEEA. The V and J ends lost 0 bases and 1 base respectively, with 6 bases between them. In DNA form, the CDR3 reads TGTGCCAGCAGCTTAGATCAAGCGAACACTGAAGCTTTCTTT. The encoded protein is CASSLDQANTEAFF.

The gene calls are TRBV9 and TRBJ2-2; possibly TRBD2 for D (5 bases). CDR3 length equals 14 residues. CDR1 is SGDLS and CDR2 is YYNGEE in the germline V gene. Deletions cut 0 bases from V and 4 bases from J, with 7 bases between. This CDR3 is CASSVGGSTGELFF. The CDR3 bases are TGTGCCAGCAGCGTAGGCGGGTCCACCGGGGAGCTGTTTTTT.

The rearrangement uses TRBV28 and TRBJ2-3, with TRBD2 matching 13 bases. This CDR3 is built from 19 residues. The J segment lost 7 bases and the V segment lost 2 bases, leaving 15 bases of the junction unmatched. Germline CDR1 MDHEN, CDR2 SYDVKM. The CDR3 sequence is CASSLLPLLAGGGLNTQYF. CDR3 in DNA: TGTGCCAGCAGTTTACTCCCTCTACTAGCGGGAGGGGGCTTGAATACGCAGTATTTT.

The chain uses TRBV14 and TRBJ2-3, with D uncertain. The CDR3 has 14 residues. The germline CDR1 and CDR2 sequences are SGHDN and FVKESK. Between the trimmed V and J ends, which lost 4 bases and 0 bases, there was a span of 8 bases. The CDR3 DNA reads TGTGCCAGCAGCCCCGGGTGGAGCACAGATACGCAGTATTTT. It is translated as CASSPGWSTDTQYF.

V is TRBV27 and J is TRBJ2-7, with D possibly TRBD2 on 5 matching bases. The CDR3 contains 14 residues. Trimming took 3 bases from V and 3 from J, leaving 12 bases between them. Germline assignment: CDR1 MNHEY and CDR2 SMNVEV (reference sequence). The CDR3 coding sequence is TGTGCCAGCAGTTTTCGGGAATCTGACTACGAGCAGTACTTC. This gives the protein CASSFRESDYEQYF.

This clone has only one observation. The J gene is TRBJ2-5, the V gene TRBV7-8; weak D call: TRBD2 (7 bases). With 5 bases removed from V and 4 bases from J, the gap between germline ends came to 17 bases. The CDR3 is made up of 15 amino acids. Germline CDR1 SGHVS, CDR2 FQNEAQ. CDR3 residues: CASSLRGGGTETQYF. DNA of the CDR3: TGTGCCAGCAGCCTTAGAGGGGGGGGCACAGAGACCCAGTACTTC. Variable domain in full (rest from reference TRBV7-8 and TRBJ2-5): GAGVSQSPRYKVAKRGQDVALRCDPISGHVSLFWYQQALGQGPEFLTYFQNEAQLDKSGLPSDRFFAERPEGSVSTLKIQRTQQEDSAVYLCASSLRGGGTETQYFGPGTRLLVL.

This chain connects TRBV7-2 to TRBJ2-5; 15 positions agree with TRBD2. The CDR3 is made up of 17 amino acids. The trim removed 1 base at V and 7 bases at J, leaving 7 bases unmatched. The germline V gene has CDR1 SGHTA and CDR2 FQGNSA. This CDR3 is CASSLGGLAGGVGTQYF. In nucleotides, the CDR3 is TGTGCCAGCAGCTTAGGAGGACTAGCGGGGGGGGTAGGGACCCAGTACTTC.